The clone carrying this TCR beta chain was picked up many times. Antigen: not known. The source of the sample is a study of Graves' ophthalmopathy and Graves' hyperthyroidism. The authors amplified TCR beta CDR3 regions, and they did so from RNA transcripts for repertoire sequencing. HTBI primers primed a first-round RT-PCR, and a second-round multiplex PCR followed. TCRdb itself ran the multiplex PCR reads through MiXCR, one entry per CDR3 protein. The table has some 160,000 distinct CDR3 sequences, roughly two fifths seen once. Study-level findings and limits: Blood also harbored most expanded thyroid clonotypes above 0.001 frequency.

V gave up 4 bases and J gave up 3 bases, with 9 bases separating them. The CDR3 has 14 amino acids. Excluded were patients with other autoimmune diseases, uncontrolled infections, pregnancy or lactation. The starting material, roughly 9.7 ml of fresh peripheral blood, provided the PBMCs. The sample comprised peripheral blood. This sequence joins TRBV12-3 or TRBV12-4 and TRBJ2-2; D remains unclear. The sequence was collected from a man aged 30-40 years with Graves' ophthalmopathy. CDR3 sequence: CASSYRTDTGELFF. DNA for the CDR3: TGTGCCAGCAGTTACCGGACGGACACCGGGGAGCTGTTTTTT.